What follows is one TCR beta chain and its context. Data came from immunoSEQ multiplex PCR; TCRdb stores just in-frame clones and leaves some out. The table shows roughly 130,000 clones, with 86% occurring only once. These data originate in a study of identifying expanded T cells in peripheral blood. Collection occurred without any documented infections or immune events in donors. Trimming removed 7 bases at V and 10 bases at J, with 14 bases between. Germline V gene sequence: CDR1 MNHNS, CDR2 SASEGT. This CDR3 region has 13 residues. What was sequenced was blood. This clonotype originated in a person aged 18 to 75 in good health. This sequence joins TRBV6-1 and TRBJ1-6; D is undetermined. The CDR3 sequence: CASNPTANSPLHF. The DNA for the CDR3 is TGTGCCAGCAATCCAACCGCGAACTCACCCCTCCACTTT.